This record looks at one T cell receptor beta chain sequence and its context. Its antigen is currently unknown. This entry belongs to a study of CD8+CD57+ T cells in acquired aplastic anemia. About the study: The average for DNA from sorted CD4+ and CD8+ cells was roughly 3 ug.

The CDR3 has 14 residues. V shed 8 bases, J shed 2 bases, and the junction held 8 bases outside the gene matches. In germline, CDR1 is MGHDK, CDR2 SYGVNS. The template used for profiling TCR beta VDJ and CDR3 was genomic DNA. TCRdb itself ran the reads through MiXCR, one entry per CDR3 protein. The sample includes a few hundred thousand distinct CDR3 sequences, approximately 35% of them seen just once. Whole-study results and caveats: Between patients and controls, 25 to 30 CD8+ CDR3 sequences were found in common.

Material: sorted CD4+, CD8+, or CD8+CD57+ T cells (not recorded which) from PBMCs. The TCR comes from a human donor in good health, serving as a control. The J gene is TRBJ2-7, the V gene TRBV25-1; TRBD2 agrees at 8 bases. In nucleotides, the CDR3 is TGTGCCAGCTCCGCGACGGGGGGGACCTACGAGCAGTACTTC. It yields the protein CASSATGGTYEQYF.